The clone carrying this T cell receptor (beta chain) was picked up many times. Its antigen is unidentified. Read sequence stops 3 residues before the CDR3 end, and the germline J gene provides the missing end. The data originate from a study of T cell clonality in common variable immunodeficiency. Study results and caveats: CVID subjects showed higher TCRbeta clonality than healthy controls. CVID subjects shared fewer TCRbeta clones than healthy controls did.

Each donor provided roughly 5 to 8 ml of heparinized whole blood. The assay was immunoSEQ multiplex PCR, and TCRdb's table has in-frame clones only and misses some. The sample gives about 32,000 clones, none seen only once, and the top ten clones hold about 4.5%. Germline V gene sequence: CDR1 ENHRY, CDR2 SYGVKD. This CDR3 contains 14 residues. J lost 4 bases, V lost 3 bases, and 3 bases had no gene match. The sequence was obtained from a person between 18 and 75 years old in good health. V and J are TRBV10-3 and TRBJ2-1, with TRBD2 matching over 7 bases. Input material: peripheral blood mononuclear cells. CDR3 DNA (partial): TGTGCCATCAGTGAAGCGGGATCGTACAATGAG. This sequence encodes CAISEAGSYNE. The whole CDR3 sequence is CAISEAGSYNEQFF.